This T cell receptor (beta chain) was identified during a study of cytomegalovirus exposure and HLA in healthy donors. General study results and limits: CMV antigen specificity was confirmed in vitro for a few CMV-associated chains.

PCR used 60 Vbeta primers and 13 Jbeta primers. Profiled with immunoSEQ multiplex PCR; TCRdb holds only in-frame clones, not every one. The repertoire includes some 140,000 clones, around 79% of them detected once, and more than 0.95% sits in the top ten. About this clone itself: Its antigen remains unknown.

What was sequenced was PBMCs. This receptor was identified in a young man in good health and CMV-seronegative.

The CDR3 reads CASSSRSYEQYF. The DNA for the CDR3 is TGTGCCAGCTCATCCCGCTCCTACGAGCAGTACTTC. The chain joins TRBV18 to TRBJ2-7; D unresolved. Germline lookup yields CDR1 KGHSH and CDR2 LQKENI. The V end lost 5 bases, the J end lost 0 bases, and 5 bases lay between the germline ends. CDR3 length equals 12 residues.